The 13 T cell receptor beta chains below were found in one sample sequenced in a study of cytomegalovirus exposure and HLA in healthy donors. Primers: 60 Vbeta forward and 13 Jbeta reverse. Clones were sequenced by immunoSEQ multiplex PCR, and TCRdb holds only the in-frame ones, with some missing. The sample carries about 180,000 clones, just over 75% recorded once. Sequenced: PBMCs. These receptors all stem from a man aged 18 to 30 in good health and CMV-seronegative.

The chain is built from TRBV6-5 and TRBJ2-7, with TRBD2 matching 13 bases. CDR3 length: 15 amino acids. From germline, CDR1 is MNHEY and CDR2 SVGAGI. V lost 4 bases and J lost 6; bases outside the gene matches: 6. CDR3 DNA: TGTGCCAGCAGTTCACTAGCGGGGGGGAGCGGCGAGCAGTACTTC. Amino acids: CASSSLAGGSGEQYF.

This clone was seen only a few times. This chain uses TRBV7-9 with TRBJ2-1; 7 nucleotides agree with TRBD2. The germline V gene has CDR1 SEHNR and CDR2 FQNEAQ (reference sequence). The CDR3 has 18 amino acids. J was trimmed by 6 bases and V by 6 bases; bases with no gene match: 20. In DNA, the CDR3 is TGTGCCAGCAGTGCGGGCAGGGCGTTGGGGGGGGGAACCAATGAGCAGTTCTTC. Translating gives CASSAGRALGGGTNEQFF.

This clone was found once. CDR3 region: CASSYSRGYNSPLHF. In DNA, the CDR3 is TGTGCCAGCAGTTACTCGAGAGGGTATAATTCACCCCTCCACTTT. The V gene is TRBV6-5, the J gene TRBJ1-6; no reliable D call. Germline V gene lookup returns CDR1 MNHEY and CDR2 SVGAGI. The V end lost 0 bases, the J end lost 4 bases, and 7 bases lay between the germline ends. CDR3 length: 15 residues.

This chain uses TRBV5-6 with TRBJ2-7; 7 positions agree with TRBD1. Germline-derived CDR1 and CDR2 are SGHDT and YYEEEE. The CDR3 runs 13 residues. V was clipped by 2 bases and J by 2 bases; unmatched bases: 1. The chain's CDR3 is CASSFGTAYEQYF. In nucleotides, the CDR3 is TGTGCCAGCAGCTTTGGGACAGCCTACGAGCAGTACTTC.

The V call is TRBV7-2, the J call TRBJ2-2; 7 bases fit TRBD2. V lost 1 base, J lost 1 base, and 6 bases stayed unmatched. Germline V gene data show CDR1 as SGHTA and CDR2 as FQGNSA. The CDR3 has 17 amino acids. The CDR3 region has the DNA TGTGCCAGCAGCTTAGATTGGGGAGGGTTGAACACCGGGGAGCTGTTTTTT. Protein sequence: CASSLDWGGLNTGELFF.

The V and J genes are TRBV30 and TRBJ1-2; unclear D gene. CDR3 length equals 15 residues. Trimming stripped 0 bases from V and 5 bases from J, with 16 bases between. CDR1 and CDR2 from the germline V gene are GTSNPN and SVGIG (reference sequence). The DNA of the CDR3 is TGTGCCTGGAGTGTAAGTTCTCCCAGTCCGTATGGCTACACCTTC. This encodes CAWSVSSPSPYGYTF.

This chain joins TRBV5-1 and TRBJ2-4, with 8 bases fitting TRBD1. Germline trimming cut 3 bases from V and 3 bases from J; bases unmatched to any gene: 8. This CDR3 is 16 amino acids long. The germline V gene encodes CDR1 SGHRS and CDR2 YFSETQ. CDR3 region: CASSSGTGFDKNIQYF. Written as DNA, the CDR3 is TGCGCCAGCAGCTCCGGGACAGGTTTTGACAAAAACATTCAGTACTTC.

This sequence joins TRBV9 and TRBJ2-1; 12 bases are a match to TRBD2. Per the germline V gene, CDR1 is SGDLS and CDR2 is YYNGEE. Germline trimming cut 3 bases from V and 10 bases from J; bases unmatched to any gene: 8. The CDR3 runs to 15 residues. The CDR3: CASSETSGRTREQFF. The CDR3 region has the DNA TGTGCCAGCAGCGAAACTAGCGGGAGGACCCGGGAGCAGTTCTTC. Variable domain in full (rest from reference TRBV9 and TRBJ2-1): DSGVTQTPKHLITATGQRVTLRCSPRSGDLSVYWYQQSLDQGLQFLIQYYNGEERAKGNILERFSAQQFPDLHSELNLSSLELGDSALYFCASSETSGRTREQFFGPGTRLTVL.

The chain is built from TRBV6-6 and TRBJ2-7; TRBD1 matches at 9 bases. Germline V gives CDR1 MNHNY, CDR2 SVGAGI (reference sequence). J was trimmed by 2 bases and V by 5 bases; bases with no gene match: 4. This CDR3 contains 14 residues. The chain's CDR3 is CASSTRTGAYEQYF. The CDR3 DNA reads as TGTGCCAGCAGTACTCGGACAGGGGCCTACGAGCAGTACTTC.

This clone appeared a single time. In the same sample, other DNA sequences code for this CDR3. The genes are TRBV11-2 and TRBJ1-4; D is undetermined. V lost 3 bases to trimming and J lost 2 bases, with 7 bases between them. CDR3 length: 14 residues. CDR1 and CDR2 from the germline V gene are SGHAT and FQNNGV. The CDR3 nucleotides read TGTGCCAGCAGCTTTTCCGGGACTAATGAAAAACTGTTTTTT. It specifies CASSFSGTNEKLFF.

This sequence joins TRBV6-1 and TRBJ2-2; 10 positions agree with TRBD2. Trimming took 8 bases from V and 4 from J; bases not matched to a gene: 1. Germline CDR1 MNHNS, CDR2 SASEGT. The CDR3 has 13 amino acids. The DNA of the CDR3 is TGTGCCAGCCGGACTAGCGGCACCGGGGAGCTGTTTTTT. As protein: CASRTSGTGELFF.

V gene TRBV5-4 combines with J gene TRBJ1-1, with 7 bases that match TRBD1. The CDR3 runs to 17 residues. V dropped 0 bases and J dropped 1; count of bases not matched to a gene: 9. Germline V gene sequence: CDR1 SGHNT, CDR2 YYREEE (reference sequence). CDR3 residues: CASSLGIGTAQNTEAFF. The CDR3 coding sequence is TGTGCCAGCAGCTTGGGGATCGGGACAGCGCAGAACACTGAAGCTTTCTTT.

This clone was seen a few times. The V gene is TRBV7-2, the J gene TRBJ2-6, with D hard to call. Germline loops: CDR1 SGHTA, CDR2 FQGNSA. This CDR3 contains 15 residues. V lost 4 bases and J lost 0, with 7 bases in between. The CDR3 is CASSSTRSGANVLTF. CDR3 in DNA: TGTGCCAGCAGCTCTACCCGCTCTGGGGCCAACGTCCTGACTTTC.